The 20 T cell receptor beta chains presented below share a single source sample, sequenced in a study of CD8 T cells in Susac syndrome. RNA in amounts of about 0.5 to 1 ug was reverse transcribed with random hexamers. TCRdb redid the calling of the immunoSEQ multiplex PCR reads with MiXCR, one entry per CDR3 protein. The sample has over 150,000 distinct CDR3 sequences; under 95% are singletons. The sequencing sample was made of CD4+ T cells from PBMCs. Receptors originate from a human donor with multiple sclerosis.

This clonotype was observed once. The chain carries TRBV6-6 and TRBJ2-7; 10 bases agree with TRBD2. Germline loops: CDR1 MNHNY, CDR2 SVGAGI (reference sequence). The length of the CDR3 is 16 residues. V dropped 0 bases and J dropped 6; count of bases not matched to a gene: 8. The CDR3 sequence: CASSYSPSGSSGEQYF. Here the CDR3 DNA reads TGTGCCAGCAGTTACTCGCCTAGCGGGAGCTCCGGCGAGCAGTACTTC.

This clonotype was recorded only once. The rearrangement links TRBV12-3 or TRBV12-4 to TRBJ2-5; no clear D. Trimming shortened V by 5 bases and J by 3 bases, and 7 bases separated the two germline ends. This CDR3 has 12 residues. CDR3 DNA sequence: TGTGCCAGCAGTCAAAACAAAGAGACCCAGTACTTC. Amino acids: CASSQNKETQYF.

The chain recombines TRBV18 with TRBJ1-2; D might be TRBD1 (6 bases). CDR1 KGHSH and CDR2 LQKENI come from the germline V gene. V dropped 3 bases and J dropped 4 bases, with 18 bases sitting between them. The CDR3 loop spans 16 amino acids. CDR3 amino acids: CASSPGGQEASYGYTF. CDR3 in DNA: TGTGCCAGCTCACCGGGGGGACAAGAGGCCTCCTATGGCTACACCTTC.

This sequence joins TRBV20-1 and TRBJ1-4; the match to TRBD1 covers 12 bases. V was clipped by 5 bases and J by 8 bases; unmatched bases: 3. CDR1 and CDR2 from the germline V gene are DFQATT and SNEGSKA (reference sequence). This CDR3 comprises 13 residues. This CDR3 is CSAGTGGGEKLFF. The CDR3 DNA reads TGCAGTGCTGGGACAGGGGGCGGAGAAAAACTGTTTTTT.

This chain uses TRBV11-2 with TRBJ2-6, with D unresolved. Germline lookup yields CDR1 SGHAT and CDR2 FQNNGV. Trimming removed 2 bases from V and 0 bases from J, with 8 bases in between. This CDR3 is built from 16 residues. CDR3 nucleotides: TGTGCCAGCAGCTTAATTGGGTTCTCTGGGGCCAACGTCCTGACTTTC. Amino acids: CASSLIGFSGANVLTF. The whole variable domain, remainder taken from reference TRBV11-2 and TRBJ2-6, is EAGVAQSPRYKIIEKRQSVAFWCNPISGHATLYWYQQILGQGPKLLIQFQNNGVVDDSQLPKDRFSAERLKGVDSTLKIQPAKLEDSAVYLCASSLIGFSGANVLTFGAGSRLTVL.

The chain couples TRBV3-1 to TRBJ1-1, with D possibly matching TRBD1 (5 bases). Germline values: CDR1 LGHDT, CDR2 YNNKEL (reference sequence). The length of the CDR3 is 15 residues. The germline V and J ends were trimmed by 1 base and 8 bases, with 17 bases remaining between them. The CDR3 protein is CASSQGGEGSREAFF. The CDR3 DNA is TGTGCCAGCAGCCAAGGGGGCGAGGGGTCTAGAGAAGCTTTCTTT.

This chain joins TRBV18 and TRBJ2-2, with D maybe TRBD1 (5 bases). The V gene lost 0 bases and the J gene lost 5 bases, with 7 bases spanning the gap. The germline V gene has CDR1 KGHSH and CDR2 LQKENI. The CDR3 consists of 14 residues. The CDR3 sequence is CASSPPGQTGELFF. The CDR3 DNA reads TGTGCCAGCTCACCACCTGGACAAACCGGGGAGCTGTTTTTT.

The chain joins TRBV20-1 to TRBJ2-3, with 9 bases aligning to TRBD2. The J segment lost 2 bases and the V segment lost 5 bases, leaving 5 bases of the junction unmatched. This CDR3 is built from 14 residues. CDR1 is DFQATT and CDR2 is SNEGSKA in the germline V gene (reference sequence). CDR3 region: CSAPQGLATDTQYF. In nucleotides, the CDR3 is TGCAGTGCTCCTCAGGGACTAGCCACAGATACGCAGTATTTT.

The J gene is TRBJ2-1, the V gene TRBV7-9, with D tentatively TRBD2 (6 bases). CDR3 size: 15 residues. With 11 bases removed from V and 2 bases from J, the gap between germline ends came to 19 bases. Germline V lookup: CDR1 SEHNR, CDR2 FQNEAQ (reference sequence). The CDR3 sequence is CALGLAGRTYNEQFF. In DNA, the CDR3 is TGTGCCCTCGGATTGGCGGGGCGGACCTACAATGAGCAGTTCTTC.

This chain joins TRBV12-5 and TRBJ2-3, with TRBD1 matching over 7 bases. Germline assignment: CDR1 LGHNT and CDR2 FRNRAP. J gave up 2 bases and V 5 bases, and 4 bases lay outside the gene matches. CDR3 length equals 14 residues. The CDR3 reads CASGRDSHTDTQYF. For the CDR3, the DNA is TGTGCTAGTGGTCGGGACAGCCACACAGATACGCAGTATTTT.

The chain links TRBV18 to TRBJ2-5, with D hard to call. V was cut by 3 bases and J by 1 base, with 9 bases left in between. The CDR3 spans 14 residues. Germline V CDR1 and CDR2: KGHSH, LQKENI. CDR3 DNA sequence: TGTGCCAGCTCACCGGGTGGAAGCCAAGAGACCCAGTACTTC. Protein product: CASSPGGSQETQYF. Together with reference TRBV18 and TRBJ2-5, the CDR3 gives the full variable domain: NAGVMQNPRHLVRRRGQEARLRCSPMKGHSHVYWYRQLPEEGLKFMVYLQKENIIDESGMPKERFSAEFPKEGPSILRIQQVVRGDSAAYFCASSPGGSQETQYFGPGTRLLVL.

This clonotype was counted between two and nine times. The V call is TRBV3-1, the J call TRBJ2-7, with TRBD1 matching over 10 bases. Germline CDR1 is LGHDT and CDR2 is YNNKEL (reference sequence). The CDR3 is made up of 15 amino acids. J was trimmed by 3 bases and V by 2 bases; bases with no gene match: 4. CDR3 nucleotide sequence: TGTGCCAGCAGCCAACCGGGACAGGGGTACTACGAGCAGTACTTC. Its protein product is CASSQPGQGYYEQYF.

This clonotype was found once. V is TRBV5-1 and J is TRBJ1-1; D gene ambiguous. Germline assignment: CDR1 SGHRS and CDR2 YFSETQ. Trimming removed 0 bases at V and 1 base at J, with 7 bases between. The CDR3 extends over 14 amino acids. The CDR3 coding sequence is TGCGCCAGCAGCTTGGGAAGACCGAACACTGAAGCTTTCTTT. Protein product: CASSLGRPNTEAFF.

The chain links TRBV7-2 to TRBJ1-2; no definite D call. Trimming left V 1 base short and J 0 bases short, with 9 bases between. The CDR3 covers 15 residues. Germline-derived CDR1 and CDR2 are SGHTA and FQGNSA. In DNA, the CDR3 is TGTGCCAGCAGCTTAGAGCACGCCTCTAACTATGGCTACACCTTC. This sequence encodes CASSLEHASNYGYTF.

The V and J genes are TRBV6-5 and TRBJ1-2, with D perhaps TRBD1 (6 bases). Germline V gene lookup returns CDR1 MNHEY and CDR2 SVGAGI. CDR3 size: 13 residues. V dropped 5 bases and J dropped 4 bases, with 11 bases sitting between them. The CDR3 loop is CASSKTGFYGYTF. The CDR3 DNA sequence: TGTGCCAGCAGTAAGACAGGTTTCTATGGCTACACCTTC.

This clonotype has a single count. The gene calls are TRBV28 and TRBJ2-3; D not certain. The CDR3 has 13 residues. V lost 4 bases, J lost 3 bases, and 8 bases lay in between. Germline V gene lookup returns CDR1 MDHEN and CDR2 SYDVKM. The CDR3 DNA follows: TGTGCCAGCAGTTCGAGTGGAACAGATACGCAGTATTTT. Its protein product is CASSSSGTDTQYF. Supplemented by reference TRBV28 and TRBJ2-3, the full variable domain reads DVKVTQSSRYLVKRTGEKVFLECVQDMDHENMFWYRQDPGLGLRLIYFSYDVKMKEKGDIPEGYSVSREKKERFSLILESASTNQTSMYLCASSSSGTDTQYFGPGTRLTVL.

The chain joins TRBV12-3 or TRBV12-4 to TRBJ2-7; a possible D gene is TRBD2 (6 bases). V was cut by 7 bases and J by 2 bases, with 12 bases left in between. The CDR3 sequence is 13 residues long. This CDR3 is CASKSGDAYEQYF. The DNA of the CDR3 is TGTGCCAGCAAGTCGGGGGACGCCTACGAGCAGTACTTC.

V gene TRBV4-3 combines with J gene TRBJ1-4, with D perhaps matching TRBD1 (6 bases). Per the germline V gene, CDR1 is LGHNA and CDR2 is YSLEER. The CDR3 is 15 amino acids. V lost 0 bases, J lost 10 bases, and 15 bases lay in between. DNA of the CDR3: TGCGCCAGCAGCCAAGATGCCCTGGGGGGCGGAAAACTGTTTTTT. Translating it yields CASSQDALGGGKLFF.

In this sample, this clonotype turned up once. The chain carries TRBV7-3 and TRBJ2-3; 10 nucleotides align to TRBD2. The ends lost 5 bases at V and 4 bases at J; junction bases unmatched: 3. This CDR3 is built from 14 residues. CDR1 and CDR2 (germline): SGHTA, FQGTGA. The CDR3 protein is CASSPSGGADTQYF. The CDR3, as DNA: TGTGCCAGCAGCCCAAGCGGGGGGGCAGATACGCAGTATTTT.

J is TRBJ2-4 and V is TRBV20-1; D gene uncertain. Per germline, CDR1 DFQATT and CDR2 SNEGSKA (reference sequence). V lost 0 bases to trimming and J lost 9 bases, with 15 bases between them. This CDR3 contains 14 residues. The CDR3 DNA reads TGCAGTGCTAGAGACCGACTCGCCCTAGGCATTCAGTACTTC. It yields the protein CSARDRLALGIQYF.